This T cell receptor (beta chain) was profiled in a study of blood T cell repertoires in COVID-19. In the study overall: The origin of the acute and convalescent COVID-19 samples was the United States, Italy and Spain. PBMCs, B-cell-depleted T cells, or T cells were the source of the cDNA or gDNA that made up the material.

In the original workflow: Scientists estimated how many nucleated cells there were by amplifying reference gene primers. Repertoires were generated with immunoSEQ multiplex PCR, while TCRdb's copy carries only in-frame clones and drops some. The V and J calls and clone size were taken over from that table, and D and trimming were inferred from the DNA. Seen here are approximately 140,000 clones, roughly 85% observed once, and the top ten hold approximately 3.6%. V lost 2 bases to trimming and J lost 3 bases, with 7 bases between them. This CDR3 is built from 14 residues. Looked up from germline, CDR1 is LNHDA and CDR2 is SQIVND (reference sequence).

This chain links TRBV19 with TRBJ1-4, with a possible D match to TRBD1 (5 bases). This receptor was identified in a man aged 55 to 70 with acute or convalescent COVID-19. The sequenced sample was peripheral blood. CDR3: CASSIQGSNEKLFF. CDR3 DNA: TGTGCCAGTAGTATACAGGGCTCTAATGAAAAACTGTTTTTT.